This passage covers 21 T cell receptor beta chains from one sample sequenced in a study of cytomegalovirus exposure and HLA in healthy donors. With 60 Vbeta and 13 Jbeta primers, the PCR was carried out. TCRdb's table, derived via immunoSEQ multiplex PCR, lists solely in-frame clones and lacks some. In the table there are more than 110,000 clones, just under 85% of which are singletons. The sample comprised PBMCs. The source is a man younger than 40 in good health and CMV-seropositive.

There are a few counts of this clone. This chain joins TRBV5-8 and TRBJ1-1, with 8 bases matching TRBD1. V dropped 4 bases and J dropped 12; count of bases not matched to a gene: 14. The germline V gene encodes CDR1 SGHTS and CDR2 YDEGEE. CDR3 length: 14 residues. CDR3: CASSTDWTGRGTFF. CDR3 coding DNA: TGTGCCAGCAGCACCGACTGGACAGGGCGAGGGACTTTCTTT. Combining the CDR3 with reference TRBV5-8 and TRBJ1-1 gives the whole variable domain EAGVTQSPTHLIKTRGQQATLRCSPISGHTSVYWYQQALGLGLQFLLWYDEGEERNRGNFPPRFSGRQFPNYSSELNVNALELEDSALYLCASSTDWTGRGTFFGQGTRLTVV.

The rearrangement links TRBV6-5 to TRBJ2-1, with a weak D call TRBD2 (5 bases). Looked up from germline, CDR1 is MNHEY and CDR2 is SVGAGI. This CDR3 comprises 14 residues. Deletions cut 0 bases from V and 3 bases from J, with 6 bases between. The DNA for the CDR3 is TGTGCCAGCAGTTACTCCGGGGTCTACAATGAGCAGTTCTTC. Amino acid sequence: CASSYSGVYNEQFF.

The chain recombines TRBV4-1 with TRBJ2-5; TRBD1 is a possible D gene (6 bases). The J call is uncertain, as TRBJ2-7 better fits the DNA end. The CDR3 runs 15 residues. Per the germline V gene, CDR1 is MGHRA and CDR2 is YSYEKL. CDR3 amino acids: CASSQADRQGYEQYF. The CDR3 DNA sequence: TGCGCCAGCAGCCAAGCAGACCGGCAGGGGTACGAGCAGTACTTC.

In nucleotides, the CDR3 is TGTGCCAGCAGCCCGAACTTTGGACAGGTCCCAGAGACCCAGTACTTC. It specifies CASSPNFGQVPETQYF. The chain uses TRBV6-6 and TRBJ2-5, with 7 bases aligning to TRBD1. Per the germline V gene, CDR1 is MNHNY and CDR2 is SVGAGI (reference sequence). The CDR3 sequence is 16 residues long. With V trimmed by 6 bases and J by 4 bases, 14 bases remained unmatched.

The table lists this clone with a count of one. As DNA, the CDR3 is TGCGCCAGCAACTGGTTTAATGAGCAGTTCTTC. Its translation is CASNWFNEQFF. The V gene is TRBV5-1, the J gene TRBJ2-1; D not certain. The V gene's germline CDR1 is SGHRS and CDR2 YFSETQ. This CDR3 spans 11 amino acids. Trimming took off 6 bases at V and 7 bases at J, with 8 bases between the two ends. Complete variable domain (other parts from reference TRBV5-1 and TRBJ2-1): KAGVTQTPRYLIKTRGQQVTLSCSPISGHRSVSWYQQTPGQGLQFLFEYFSETQRNKGNFPGRFSGRQFSNSRSEMNVSTLELGDSALYLCASNWFNEQFFGPGTRLTVL.

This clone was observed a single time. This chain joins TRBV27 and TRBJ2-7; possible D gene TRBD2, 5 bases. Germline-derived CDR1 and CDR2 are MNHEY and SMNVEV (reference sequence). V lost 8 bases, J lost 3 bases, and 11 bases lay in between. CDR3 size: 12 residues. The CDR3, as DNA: TGTGCCAGCTGGGGAGTGTTCTACGAGCAGTACTTC. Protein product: CASWGVFYEQYF.

CDR3 protein: CASSPGGGDTGELFF. For the CDR3, the DNA is TGTGCCAGCAGTCCGGGGGGGGGTGACACCGGGGAGCTGTTTTTT. This chain connects TRBV25-1 to TRBJ2-2, with TRBD2 matching 8 bases. Germline V gene lookup returns CDR1 MGHDK and CDR2 SYGVNS. The CDR3 totals 15 residues. V trimming: 5 bases; J trimming: 3 bases; junction bases outside the gene matches: 5.

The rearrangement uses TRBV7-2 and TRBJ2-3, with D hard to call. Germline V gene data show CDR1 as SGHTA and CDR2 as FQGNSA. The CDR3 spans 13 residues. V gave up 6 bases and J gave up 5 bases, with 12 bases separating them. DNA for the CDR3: TGTGCCAGCAGTCTAATCTTTGGAGATACGCAGTATTTT. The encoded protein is CASSLIFGDTQYF.

The CDR3 bases are TGCGCCAGCAGCCAAGATCGAACCGCAGGGGTCCTCACAGATACGCAGTATTTT. This translates into CASSQDRTAGVLTDTQYF. The V gene is TRBV4-1, the J gene TRBJ2-3; D is perhaps TRBD1 (6 bases). This CDR3 is built from 18 residues. Per germline, CDR1 MGHRA and CDR2 YSYEKL. Trimming took off 0 bases at V and 2 bases at J, with 18 bases between the two ends.

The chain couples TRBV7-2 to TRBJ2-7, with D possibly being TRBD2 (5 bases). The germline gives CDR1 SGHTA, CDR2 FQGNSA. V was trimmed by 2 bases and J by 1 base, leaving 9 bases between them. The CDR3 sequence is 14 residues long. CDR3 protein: CASSLQLVSYEQYF. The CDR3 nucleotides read TGTGCCAGCAGCTTACAACTAGTATCCTACGAGCAGTACTTC.

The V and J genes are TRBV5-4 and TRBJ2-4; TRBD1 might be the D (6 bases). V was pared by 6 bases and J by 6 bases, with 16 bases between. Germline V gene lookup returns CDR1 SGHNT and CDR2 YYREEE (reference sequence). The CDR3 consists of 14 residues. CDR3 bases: TGTGCCAGCACCTACCTGGGGGCGGCAAACATTCAGTACTTC. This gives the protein CASTYLGAANIQYF.

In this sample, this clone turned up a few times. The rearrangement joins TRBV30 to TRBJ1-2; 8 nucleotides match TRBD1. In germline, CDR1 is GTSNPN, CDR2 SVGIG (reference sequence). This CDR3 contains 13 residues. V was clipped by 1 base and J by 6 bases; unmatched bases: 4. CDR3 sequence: CAWSADRGDGYTF. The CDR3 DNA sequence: TGTGCCTGGAGTGCCGACAGGGGTGATGGCTACACCTTC. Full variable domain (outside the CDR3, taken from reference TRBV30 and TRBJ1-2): SQTIHQWPATLVQPVGSPLSLECTVEGTSNPNLYWYRQAAGRGLQLLFYSVGIGQISSEVPQNLSASRPQDRQFILSSKKLLLSDSGFYLCAWSADRGDGYTFGSGTRLTVV.

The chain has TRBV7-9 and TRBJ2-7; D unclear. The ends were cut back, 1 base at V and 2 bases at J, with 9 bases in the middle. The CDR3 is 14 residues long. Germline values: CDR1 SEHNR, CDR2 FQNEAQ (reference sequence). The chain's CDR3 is CASSLGHSPYEQYF. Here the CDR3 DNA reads TGTGCCAGCAGCTTAGGACATTCCCCCTACGAGCAGTACTTC.

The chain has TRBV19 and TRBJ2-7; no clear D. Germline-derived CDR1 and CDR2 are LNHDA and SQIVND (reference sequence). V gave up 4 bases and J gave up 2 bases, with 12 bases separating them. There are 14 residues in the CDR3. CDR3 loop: CASSNDTAPYEQYF. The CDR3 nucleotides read TGTGCCAGTAGTAACGACACCGCACCCTACGAGCAGTACTTC.

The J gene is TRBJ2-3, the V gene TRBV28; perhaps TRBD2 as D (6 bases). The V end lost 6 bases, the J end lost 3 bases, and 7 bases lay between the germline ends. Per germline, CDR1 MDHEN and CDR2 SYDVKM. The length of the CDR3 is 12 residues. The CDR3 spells CASSGGTDTQYF. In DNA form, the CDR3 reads TGTGCCAGCAGCGGGGGAACAGATACGCAGTATTTT.

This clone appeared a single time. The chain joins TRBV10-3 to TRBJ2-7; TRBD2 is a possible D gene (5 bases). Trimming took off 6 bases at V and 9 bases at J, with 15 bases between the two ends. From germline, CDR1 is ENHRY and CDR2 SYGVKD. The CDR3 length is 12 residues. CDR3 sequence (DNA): TGTGCCATCAGCGGACTCGGCCGTTGGCAGTACTTC. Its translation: CAISGLGRWQYF.

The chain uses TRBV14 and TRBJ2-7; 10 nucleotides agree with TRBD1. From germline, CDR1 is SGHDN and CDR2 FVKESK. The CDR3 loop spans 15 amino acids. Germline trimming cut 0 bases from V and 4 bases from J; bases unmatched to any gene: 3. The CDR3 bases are TGTGCCAGCAGCCAAGAGAGACAGGGGGCGTACGAGCAGTACTTC. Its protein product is CASSQERQGAYEQYF. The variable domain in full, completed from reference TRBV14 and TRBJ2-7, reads EAGVTQFPSHSVIEKGQTVTLRCDPISGHDNLYWYRRVMGKEIKFLLHFVKESKQDESGMPNNRFLAERTGGTYSTLKVQPAELEDSGVYFCASSQERQGAYEQYFGPGTRLTVT.

CDR3 amino acids: CASSLQEHTIYF. CDR3 nucleotides: TGTGCCAGTAGCCTTCAGGAACACACCATATATTTT. The chain uses TRBV19 and TRBJ1-3; no clear D gene. The germline gives CDR1 LNHDA, CDR2 SQIVND (reference sequence). The V end was cut by 6 bases, the J end by 8 bases, with 11 bases between. The CDR3 covers 12 residues.

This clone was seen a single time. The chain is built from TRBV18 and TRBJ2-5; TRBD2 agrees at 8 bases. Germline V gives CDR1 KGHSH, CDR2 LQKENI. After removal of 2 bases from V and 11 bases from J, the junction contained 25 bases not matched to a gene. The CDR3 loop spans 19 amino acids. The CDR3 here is CASSPRASGGLGSGREQYF. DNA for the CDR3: TGTGCCAGCTCACCAAGGGCCAGCGGGGGCCTGGGGTCTGGTAGGGAGCAGTACTTC.

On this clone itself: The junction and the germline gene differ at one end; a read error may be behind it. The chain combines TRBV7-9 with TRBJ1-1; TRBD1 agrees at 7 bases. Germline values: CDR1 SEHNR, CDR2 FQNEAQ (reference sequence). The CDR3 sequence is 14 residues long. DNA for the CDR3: TGTGCCAGCAGCTTTGGGACAGAGAACGCTGAAGCTTTCTTT. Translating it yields CASSFGTENAEAFF.

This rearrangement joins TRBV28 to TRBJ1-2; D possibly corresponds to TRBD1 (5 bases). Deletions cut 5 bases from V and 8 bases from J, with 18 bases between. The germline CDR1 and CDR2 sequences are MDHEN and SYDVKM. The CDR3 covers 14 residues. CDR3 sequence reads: CASSPRKGARGYTF. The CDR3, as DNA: TGTGCCAGCAGTCCACGAAAAGGGGCGCGGGGCTACACCTTC.